This T cell receptor (beta chain) was captured by sequencing in a study of neurological immune-mediated disorders. Regarding the study as a whole: HTLV-1-associated myelopathy led in TCR clonal expansion, while multiple sclerosis ranked lowest, below healthy controls.

5'RACE generated cDNA with 10-nucleotide random UMIs. TCRdb re-analysed the 5' RACE reads in MiXCR, keeping a single row per CDR3 protein. The repertoire holds about 120,000 distinct CDR3 sequences, with about 3.4% as singletons. Germline CDR1 DFQATT, CDR2 SNEGSKA (reference sequence). The CDR3 is made up of 14 amino acids. Unmatched junction bases numbered 6, after V lost 4 bases and J lost 6 bases. This clonotype was seen at least ten times. Its specificity is not known. This chain links TRBV20-1 with TRBJ2-3, with 11 bases identical to TRBD2. The sequencing input was PBMCs. The receptor was isolated from a woman under 40 with multiple sclerosis. The chain's CDR3 is CSAITSGGPDTQYF. For the CDR3, the DNA is TGCAGTGCTATTACTAGCGGGGGTCCCGATACGCAGTATTTT.